The table lists the clone carrying this T cell receptor beta chain with many counts. Antigen specificity is unknown. CDR1 is MDHEN and CDR2 is SYDVKM in the germline V gene. The CDR3 is 12 residues long. V lost 6 bases and J lost 6, with 11 bases in between. The sample originates from a study of Graves' ophthalmopathy and Graves' hyperthyroidism. Overall study findings and caveats: Ophthalmopathy progression was predicted by the model at less than 71% sensitivity and less than 80% specificity.

Enrolled hyperthyroidism patients had a new diagnosis, a duration under 2 months, and an age of 18 to 65. Investigators amplified TCR beta CDR3 regions from RNA transcripts. Second-round multiplex PCR came after first-round RT-PCR with HTBI primers. TCRdb redid the calling of the multiplex PCR reads with MiXCR, one entry per CDR3 protein. The data contain about 620,000 distinct CDR3 sequences, roughly 20% of them seen just once; the ten biggest clones take up roughly 7.4%. The TCR comes from a young woman with stable Graves' hyperthyroidism. Some clones in this sample may be carry-over from other donors' samples. The J gene is TRBJ1-2, the V gene TRBV28; D perhaps matches TRBD1 (5 bases). Sample: peripheral blood. CDR3 protein: CASSSVGDGYTF. The CDR3 nucleotides are TGTGCCAGCAGCTCGGTGGGGGATGGCTACACCTTC.